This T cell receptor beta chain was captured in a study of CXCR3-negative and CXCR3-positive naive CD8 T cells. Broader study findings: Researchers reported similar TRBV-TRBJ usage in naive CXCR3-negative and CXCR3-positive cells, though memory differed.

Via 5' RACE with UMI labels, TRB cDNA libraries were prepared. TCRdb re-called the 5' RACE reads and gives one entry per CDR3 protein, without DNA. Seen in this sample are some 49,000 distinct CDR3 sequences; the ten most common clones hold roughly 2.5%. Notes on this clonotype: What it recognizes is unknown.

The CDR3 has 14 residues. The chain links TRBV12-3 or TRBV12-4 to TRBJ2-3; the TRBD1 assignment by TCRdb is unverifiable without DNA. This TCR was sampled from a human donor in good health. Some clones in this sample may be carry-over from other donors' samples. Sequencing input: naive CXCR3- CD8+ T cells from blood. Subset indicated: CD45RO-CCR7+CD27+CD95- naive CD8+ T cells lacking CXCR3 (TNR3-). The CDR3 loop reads CASSLGNGADTQYF.